What follows is one T cell receptor beta chain and its context. This clone's antigen is unknown. Per-base quality was not reported, and no clone a single base away is much larger than it. This entry comes from a study of blood T cell repertoires in COVID-19 (TCRdb year 2020). Regarding the study in general: Collaborator samples came from the United States, Italy and Spain and covered acute and convalescent phases of COVID-19. The samples were drawn from the first 160 participants of the ongoing ImmuneRACE study and from 950 to 1,500 subjects provided by 6 global collaborators. Where HLA class I and class II types were available, the types were taken from metadata supplied by the sample provider, not from assay-based typing. The repertoires were released in a freely available public database meant as a resource for research on the immune response to SARS-CoV-2. Subjects who had been exposed to COVID-19, were actively infected with it, or had recovered from it provided the deeply sampled blood TCRbeta repertoires that made up the dataset. The material from the prospective study consisted of cDNA or gDNA derived from T cells, B-cell-depleted T cells, or PBMCs. A de-identified subject ID, COVID-19 status, age in years and sex were almost always included in the sample metadata. Broad study findings and their caveats: How much clinical and demographic metadata was included differed by source and by participant, and the metadata was provided uncurated.

Reading the germline V gene gives CDR1 MDHEN and CDR2 SYDVKM. V drops 2 bases and J drops 0 bases, leaving 8 bases in between. The CDR3 sequence holds 15 residues, the cysteine and phenylalanine included. Only the CDR3 portion is preserved as DNA: 45 bases, with reading frame beginning at the first base. Collaborating institutions collected whole blood in K2EDTA tubes following their own protocols. For TCRbeta analysis, collaborator samples were shipped as frozen whole blood, as isolated PBMCs, or as DNA extracted from either sample type. TCRbeta CDR3 regions were amplified from genomic DNA by means of the immunoSEQ Assay, a bias-controlled multiplex PCR. Concerning the study's data processing: The number of nucleated cells in each sample was estimated from the amplification of reference gene primers within the assay. To quantify the absolute abundance of each unique TCRbeta CDR3 rearrangement, sequence reads were collapsed and filtered. Productive Simpson clonality was computed per sample as the square root of Simpson's diversity index over productive rearrangements. TCRdb re-hosts the immuneACCESS table, in-frame sequences only. Its copies lack some clones; in the studies checked, an unresolved V gene accounts for under half of them, and the cause for the rest is not known. V and J calls and clone size follow that table, whereas D and trimming were derived from the DNA. The sample table lists 150,000 to 200,000 clones, about 80% of them with a count of one. 15% to 20% of the sample is in the top ten clones.

The receptor chain draws on TRBV28 and TRBJ2-1; TRBD2 is a possible D gene, resting on 5 matching bases. The sequencing sample was made of peripheral blood. This receptor was obtained from a woman of 80 years or more with acute or convalescent COVID-19. This receptor has the CDR3 CASSLAGPSYNEQFF. The DNA is as follows: TGTGCCAGCAGTTTAGCGGGTCCCTCCTACAATGAGCAGTTCTTC.